This T cell receptor beta chain comes out of a study of identifying expanded T cells in peripheral blood. Regarding the study as a whole: Technical replicates showed roughly 1.2 changed clones; approximately 2 weeks about 16.4; four weeks 19. Variance in clone template counts between approximately 2-week samples significantly increased with total template count across all healthy donors.

Measured with immunoSEQ multiplex PCR; TCRdb has only the in-frame clones, and not every one. The data show 75,000 to 100,000 clones, about 89% seen once. With regard to this clone: What it recognizes is unknown.

Collection occurred without any documented infections or immune events in donors. Trimming stripped 5 bases from V and 4 bases from J, with 11 bases between. The CDR3 spans 14 residues. From germline, CDR1 is MGHDK and CDR2 SYGVNS. This clonotype originated in a person aged 18 to 70 in good health. The V and J genes are TRBV25-1 and TRBJ2-2; D not certain. The sequenced material came from blood. The CDR3 coding sequence is TGTGCCAGCAGTCCTCTCCGTTCCACCGGGGAGCTGTTTTTT. Protein product: CASSPLRSTGELFF.